The 25 T cell receptor beta chains given below trace back to one sample, sequenced in a study of OX40 agonist ivuxolimab in advanced cancers. The method was immunoSEQ multiplex PCR; TCRdb's version includes in-frame clones alone and lacks a portion of them. This sample has approximately 92,000 clones, with approximately 95% found just once. This specimen consisted of CD4+ or CD8+ T cells sorted from blood, obtained in a trial of the OX40 agonist ivuxolimab. The origin of the receptors is an adult with an advanced solid tumor such as melanoma, head and neck, liver or kidney cancer.

The chain carries TRBV29-1 and TRBJ2-1; D is possibly TRBD1 (7 bases). CDR1 SQVTM and CDR2 ANQGSEA come from the germline V gene. The CDR3 extends over 15 amino acids. V lost 2 bases, J lost 7 bases, and 18 bases lay in between. The CDR3 DNA is TGCAGCGTTGAATTATTCGAGACAGGGAGGAATGAGCAGTTCTTC. This encodes CSVELFETGRNEQFF.

The V call is TRBV5-4, the J call TRBJ1-2; 7 bases agree with TRBD1. Germline V CDR1 and CDR2: SGHNT, YYREEE (reference sequence). The V gene end was trimmed by 4 bases and the J gene end by 6 bases; junction bases not matched to a gene: 6. CDR3 length: 13 amino acids. The CDR3 reads CASSTTGVHGYTF. The CDR3 nucleotides are TGTGCCAGCAGCACAACAGGGGTCCATGGCTACACCTTC.

The rearrangement uses TRBV5-1 and TRBJ2-1; D possibly corresponds to TRBD2 (5 bases). The germline V and J ends were trimmed by 5 bases and 5 bases, with 11 bases remaining between them. CDR1 SGHRS and CDR2 YFSETQ come from the germline V gene. This CDR3 comprises 13 residues. In DNA form, the CDR3 reads TGCGCCAGCAGGGCCGGGATTAACAATGAGCAGTTCTTC. This encodes CASRAGINNEQFF. Combining the CDR3 with reference TRBV5-1 and TRBJ2-1 gives the whole variable domain KAGVTQTPRYLIKTRGQQVTLSCSPISGHRSVSWYQQTPGQGLQFLFEYFSETQRNKGNFPGRFSGRQFSNSRSEMNVSTLELGDSALYLCASRAGINNEQFFGPGTRLTVL.

The V call is TRBV11-2, the J call TRBJ2-3, with 13 bases matching TRBD2. Trimming at V came to 2 bases and at J to 6 bases, leaving 2 bases not matched to a gene. The germline CDR1 and CDR2 sequences are SGHAT and FQNNGV. The CDR3 covers 15 residues. The CDR3 sequence is CASSLTSGRGDTQYF. In DNA, the CDR3 is TGTGCCAGCAGCTTAACTAGCGGGAGGGGGGATACGCAGTATTTT.

This rearrangement joins TRBV7-2 to TRBJ2-7; TRBD1 might be the D (6 bases). V was clipped by 4 bases and J by 3 bases, with 16 bases between them. Germline V gene data show CDR1 as SGHTA and CDR2 as FQGNSA. This CDR3 comprises 15 residues. CDR3 nucleotide sequence: TGTGCCAGCAGCTGGACCGGGACATTAAACTACGAGCAGTACTTC. This encodes CASSWTGTLNYEQYF.

The CDR3 spells CASSLDANSPLHF. The CDR3 region has the DNA TGTGCCAGCAGCTTAGACGCAAATTCACCCCTCCACTTT. The genes are TRBV11-2 and TRBJ1-6; D unresolved. Per the germline V gene, CDR1 is SGHAT and CDR2 is FQNNGV. The length of the CDR3 is 13 residues. Trimming left V 0 bases short and J 7 bases short, with 4 bases between.

The chain recombines TRBV10-2 with TRBJ2-7, with D perhaps TRBD2 (5 bases). V was trimmed by 0 bases and J by 7 bases, leaving 13 bases between them. There are 14 residues in the CDR3. Per germline, CDR1 WSHSY and CDR2 SAAADI. CDR3 in amino acids: CASSESRGPGEQYF. The CDR3 coding sequence is TGCGCCAGCAGTGAGTCGAGAGGGCCCGGGGAGCAGTACTTC.

This chain joins TRBV7-9 and TRBJ2-1, with 9 nucleotides matching TRBD2. Trimming cost V 5 bases and J 4 bases; bases outside gene matches: 3. Germline loops: CDR1 SEHNR, CDR2 FQNEAQ (reference sequence). The CDR3 length is 14 residues. The CDR3 here is CASSVSGGYNEQFF. The DNA of the CDR3 is TGTGCCAGCAGCGTTAGCGGGGGTTACAATGAGCAGTTCTTC.

This chain joins TRBV19 and TRBJ2-5, with D unresolved. V was cut by 10 bases and J by 5 bases, with 8 bases left in between. The CDR3 spans 10 residues. Germline CDR1 is LNHDA and CDR2 is SQIVND (reference sequence). CDR3 protein: CATLVETQYF. CDR3 coding DNA: TGTGCCACTCTGGTCGAGACCCAGTACTTC.

This sequence joins TRBV11-2 and TRBJ1-2; TRBD1 aligns across 9 bases. The V segment lost 8 bases and the J segment 5 bases; nucleotides outside the gene matches: 12. Germline assignment: CDR1 SGHAT and CDR2 FQNNGV. This CDR3 is built from 15 residues. The CDR3 DNA is TGTGCCAGCCACGGGGGGACAGGGTACCCGTATGGCTACACCTTC. Its translation: CASHGGTGYPYGYTF.

The chain has TRBV19 and TRBJ2-2, with 7 nucleotides matching TRBD2. The trim removed 5 bases at V and 3 bases at J, leaving 6 bases unmatched. The germline gives CDR1 LNHDA, CDR2 SQIVND (reference sequence). The CDR3 covers 15 residues. CDR3 nucleotide sequence: TGTGCCAGTAGTCCTACTAGCGACTACACCGGGGAGCTGTTTTTT. This encodes CASSPTSDYTGELFF.

The count of this clone is one. The rearrangement joins TRBV4-1 to TRBJ2-7; a possible D gene is TRBD2 (5 bases). Looked up from germline, CDR1 is MGHRA and CDR2 is YSYEKL. V was cut by 4 bases and J by 0 bases, with 16 bases left in between. The CDR3 is 16 amino acids. CDR3 sequence (DNA): TGCGCCAGCAGCCTCGGGGTCGGCGCTCTCTCCTACGAGCAGTACTTC. This sequence encodes CASSLGVGALSYEQYF.

The rearrangement links TRBV10-3 to TRBJ2-3, with D possibly matching TRBD1 (6 bases). V was pared by 0 bases and J by 0 bases, with 7 bases between. Germline CDR1 ENHRY, CDR2 SYGVKD. The CDR3 has 15 amino acids. CDR3 residues: CAISESTGSTDTQYF. The CDR3 DNA sequence: TGTGCCATCAGTGAGTCCACAGGGAGCACAGATACGCAGTATTTT.

V and J are TRBV27 and TRBJ2-5, with 9 nucleotides matching TRBD2. The CDR3 length is 15 residues. The V and J ends lost 2 bases and 1 base, in that order; junction bases with no gene match: 2. The germline CDR1 and CDR2 sequences are MNHEY and SMNVEV (reference sequence). CDR3 DNA: TGTGCCAGCAGTTTAGGGCGGGAGGGCCAAGAGACCCAGTACTTC. It codes for CASSLGREGQETQYF.

This chain joins TRBV10-3 and TRBJ2-3; D might be TRBD1 (5 bases). The CDR3 runs to 17 residues. The germline V gene has CDR1 ENHRY and CDR2 SYGVKD. Trimming shortened V by 4 bases and J by 2 bases, and 19 bases separated the two germline ends. The CDR3 DNA is TGTGCCATCAGTGCGCCGGAGAAGGGGAAATCCACAGATACGCAGTATTTT. Translated, it gives CAISAPEKGKSTDTQYF.

The genes are TRBV9 and TRBJ2-2, with D tentatively TRBD1 (6 bases). This CDR3 region has 15 residues. The V and J ends lost 0 bases and 4 bases respectively, with 10 bases between them. CDR1 SGDLS and CDR2 YYNGEE come from the germline V gene. CDR3 in amino acids: CASSVGDISTGELFF. Here the CDR3 DNA reads TGTGCCAGCAGCGTAGGGGACATTAGCACCGGGGAGCTGTTTTTT.

The chain carries TRBV15 and TRBJ1-1; 10 nucleotides line up with TRBD1. The CDR3 covers 15 residues. Germline values: CDR1 LNHNV, CDR2 YYDKDF (reference sequence). J was trimmed by 4 bases and V by 5 bases; bases with no gene match: 7. CDR3 protein: CATSSRTGGVTEAFF. Written as DNA, the CDR3 is TGTGCCACCAGCTCCCGGACAGGGGGTGTCACTGAAGCTTTCTTT.

This chain connects TRBV5-6 to TRBJ2-5, with D perhaps TRBD1 (6 bases). Germline V gene sequence: CDR1 SGHDT, CDR2 YYEEEE. V was cut by 4 bases and J by 1 base, with 8 bases left in between. The CDR3 is 13 residues long. The CDR3 here is CASSVDSQETQYF. DNA for the CDR3: TGTGCCAGCAGCGTGGACAGCCAAGAGACCCAGTACTTC. The entire variable domain, with the rest obtained from reference TRBV5-6 and TRBJ2-5, is as follows: DAGVTQSPTHLIKTRGQQVTLRCSPKSGHDTVSWYQQALGQGPQFIFQYYEEEERQRGNFPDRFSGHQFPNYSSELNVNALLLGDSALYLCASSVDSQETQYFGPGTRLLVL.

J is TRBJ1-1 and V is TRBV15; D not certain. The germline V and J ends were trimmed by 5 bases and 0 bases, with 10 bases remaining between them. The CDR3 sequence is 14 residues long. The germline V gene encodes CDR1 LNHNV and CDR2 YYDKDF (reference sequence). The DNA for the CDR3 is TGTGCCACCAGCCCTGTAGTCTTGAACACTGAAGCTTTCTTT. As protein: CATSPVVLNTEAFF. Looking up the rest from reference TRBV15 and TRBJ1-1 gives the full variable domain: DAMVIQNPRYQVTQFGKPVTLSCSQTLNHNVMYWYQQKSSQAPKLLFHYYDKDFNNEADTPDNFQSRRPNTSFCFLDIRSPGLGDTAMYLCATSPVVLNTEAFFGQGTRLTVV.

The chain combines TRBV11-1 with TRBJ1-1; D may be TRBD1 (6 bases). Germline V gene lookup returns CDR1 SGHAT and CDR2 FQDESV (reference sequence). CDR3 length: 16 residues. Between the trimmed V and J ends, which lost 5 bases and 2 bases, there was a span of 18 bases. CDR3 region: CASSHLSRGLNTEAFF. The CDR3 DNA follows: TGTGCCAGCAGCCATCTATCCCGGGGGCTAAACACTGAAGCTTTCTTT.

Comment on this clone: This same CDR3 is encoded by further DNA sequences in the sample. The rearrangement joins TRBV9 to TRBJ2-7, with a possible D match to TRBD2 (5 bases). V lost 0 bases and J lost 0, with 10 bases in between. CDR1 and CDR2 from the germline V gene are SGDLS and YYNGEE. This CDR3 region has 15 residues. In nucleotides, the CDR3 is TGTGCCAGCAGCGTAGGGGGTCGGGGCTCCTACGAGCAGTACTTC. This codes for CASSVGGRGSYEQYF.

The genes are TRBV9 and TRBJ1-1; weak D call: TRBD1 (5 bases). V was trimmed by 0 bases and J by 4 bases, leaving 10 bases between them. The CDR3 sequence is 14 residues long. Germline-derived CDR1 and CDR2 are SGDLS and YYNGEE. This chain's CDR3 is CASSVGSGSTEAFF. The CDR3 DNA is TGTGCCAGCAGCGTAGGATCAGGGAGCACTGAAGCTTTCTTT.

The V and J genes are TRBV6-5 and TRBJ2-7; D not certain. Trimming removed 6 bases from V and 1 base from J, with 4 bases in between. Germline V CDR1 and CDR2: MNHEY, SVGAGI. The CDR3 has 11 residues. The CDR3 nucleotides are TGTGCCAGCAGCCAGTCCTACGAGCAGTACTTC. This codes for CASSQSYEQYF.

The chain is built from TRBV7-8 and TRBJ2-7, with a tentative D call TRBD1 (6 bases). Germline V CDR1 and CDR2: SGHVS, FQNEAQ. CDR3 length: 13 residues. V lost 1 base and J lost 6, with 10 bases in between. The CDR3 sequence: CASSLEAGAEQYF. The CDR3 DNA is TGTGCCAGCAGCTTAGAAGCAGGGGCCGAGCAGTACTTC.

The chain joins TRBV5-1 to TRBJ2-2, with 9 bases that match TRBD1. Germline V gene sequence: CDR1 SGHRS, CDR2 YFSETQ. The CDR3 extends over 16 amino acids. Losses at the gene ends were 3 bases for V and 6 bases for J; bases not matched to a gene: 9. The CDR3 nucleotides are TGCGCCAGCAGCTGGGGGGGCGGACAGGGGCCCGGGGAGCTGTTTTTT. This gives the protein CASSWGGGQGPGELFF.